This TCR beta chain appears in the sequencing data of a study of blood T cell repertoires in COVID-19. The wider study: Acute and convalescent COVID-19 samples came from the United States, Italy and Spain. In each case, the material was cDNA or gDNA derived from T cells, B-cell-depleted T cells, or PBMCs.

Germline values: CDR1 MNHEY, CDR2 SMNVEV (reference sequence). This CDR3 has 15 residues. Trimming cost V 3 bases and J 9 bases; bases outside gene matches: 4. Authors' analysis steps: Estimation of nucleated cell counts relied on the amplification of reference gene primers. Using immunoSEQ multiplex PCR, the repertoire was profiled, and TCRdb retains in-frame clones only, with some absent. That table furnishes V, J and clone size, whereas the DNA furnished D and trimming. The sample carries 150,000 to 200,000 clones, nearly 90% recorded once. The gene calls are TRBV27 and TRBJ2-1, with 14 bases fitting TRBD2. Source material: peripheral blood. The receptor was isolated from a man aged 45-65 years with acute or convalescent COVID-19. The chain's CDR3 is CASSFGTSGSLEQFF. DNA of the CDR3: TGTGCCAGCAGTTTCGGGACTAGCGGGAGCCTTGAGCAGTTCTTC.